This TCR beta chain comes out of a study of cytomegalovirus exposure and HLA in healthy donors. A remark on this clone: Antigen specificity is unknown.

A multiplex PCR was run with 60 Vbeta primers and 13 Jbeta primers. Sequenced by immunoSEQ multiplex PCR; TCRdb stores in-frame clones only, minus some. The sample lists roughly 170,000 clones; 70% to 85% were seen once. Study-wide results and limits: Through in vitro validation, three CMV-associated chains were shown to be specific for CMV antigens. Despite most TCR sequences being rare, some public TCRs occurred in many donors.

In germline, CDR1 is LNHNV, CDR2 YYDKDF (reference sequence). After removal of 3 bases from V and 5 bases from J, the junction contained 4 bases not matched to a gene. The CDR3 runs 15 residues. Sequencing was carried out using PBMCs. The genes are TRBV15 and TRBJ1-5; 10 bases are shared with TRBD1. This receptor was identified in a girl between 2 and 10 years old in good health and CMV-seropositive. The CDR3 DNA reads as TGTGCCACCAGCAGCGACAGGGGGCCCGATCAGCCCCAGCATTTT. It yields the protein CATSSDRGPDQPQHF.